This TCR beta chain was sequenced for a study of T cell clonality in common variable immunodeficiency. General study points: CVID subjects shared fewer TCRbeta clones than healthy controls did. Common variable immunodeficiency TCR beta sequences reportedly had fewer deletions and N-nucleotide insertions.

Patients had low serum IgG, IgA and/or IgM and specific antibody deficiency. The CDR3 is 16 amino acids. V lost 1 base, J lost 4 bases, and 5 bases stayed unmatched. The V gene's germline CDR1 is SGHVS and CDR2 FNYEAQ. Profiling relied on immunoSEQ multiplex PCR, and the TCRdb table lists in-frame clones only, not all of them. Altogether some 21,000 clones were found in the sample, and no singletons occur. Of note for this clone: The antigen remains undetermined. From the germline J gene comes the end of the CDR3, since the read stops 3 residues before it.

The material sequenced was peripheral blood mononuclear cells. The gene calls are TRBV7-6 and TRBJ2-7; 12 bases match TRBD2. This sequence originates from a human donor with common variable immunodeficiency. This CDR3 reads CASSLGTSGTSYEQYF. The covered CDR3 bases are TGTGCCAGCAGCTTAGGGACTAGCGGGACCTCTTACGAG.